Below are 11 T cell receptor beta chains sequenced from a single sample in a study of CD8+ T cells in alopecia areata. The treatment was: oral pan-JAK inhibitor, 5-10 mg twice daily. It was cDNA, reverse transcribed from extracted RNA, that served as the sequencing template. Assay: immunoSEQ multiplex PCR; the TCRdb copy retains only in-frame clones and omits some. In the table there are about 74,000 clones, approximately 28% of which are singletons. The sample here was CD8+ T cells sorted from blood, taken at week 4, from a patient treated with tofacitinib. These TCRs come from a human donor with alopecia areata.

This clone came up a few times. The chain joins TRBV29-1 to TRBJ2-7; D is uncertain. Trimming stripped 4 bases from V and 6 bases from J, with 16 bases between. Germline V gene data show CDR1 as SQVTM and CDR2 as ANQGSEA. The CDR3 has 13 residues. Written as DNA, the CDR3 is TGCAGCGTTGCATCTGGGCGGTACGGCGAGCAGTACTTC. It codes for CSVASGRYGEQYF.

This clone has a handful of counts. This chain links TRBV29-1 with TRBJ2-2; D uncertain. This CDR3 is 12 amino acids long. V lost 4 bases and J lost 6, with 9 bases in between. Germline lookup yields CDR1 SQVTM and CDR2 ANQGSEA. CDR3 sequence (DNA): TGCAGCGTTGTGCTTCGAGCCGGGGAGCTGTTTTTT. Its protein product is CSVVLRAGELFF.

Details on this clone: Other DNA sequences within the sample encode an identical CDR3. This sequence joins TRBV29-1 and TRBJ2-2; possibly TRBD1 for D (5 bases). CDR3 size: 13 residues. V lost 5 bases and J lost 0, with 7 bases in between. From germline, CDR1 is SQVTM and CDR2 ANQGSEA. The CDR3 nucleotides are TGCAGCGTTCAGGGAACGAACACCGGGGAGCTGTTTTTT. Translating gives CSVQGTNTGELFF.

This chain joins TRBV15 and TRBJ2-5; 8 nucleotides align to TRBD1. CDR1 is LNHNV, CDR2 YYDKDF, per germline (reference sequence). The trim removed 6 bases at V and 5 bases at J, leaving 11 bases unmatched. CDR3 length equals 15 residues. The CDR3 bases are TGTGCCACCAGTGTAGCAGGGGGCGCAGGGGAGACCCAGTACTTC. Its translation: CATSVAGGAGETQYF. The full variable domain, in which reference TRBV15 and TRBJ2-5 provide the parts outside the CDR3, is DAMVIQNPRYQVTQFGKPVTLSCSQTLNHNVMYWYQQKSSQAPKLLFHYYDKDFNNEADTPDNFQSRRPNTSFCFLDIRSPGLGDTAMYLCATSVAGGAGETQYFGPGTRLLVL.

This clone was counted only a few times. V is TRBV30 and J is TRBJ2-7, with 8 bases fitting TRBD2. Germline CDR1 and CDR2: GTSNPN and SVGIG (reference sequence). The CDR3 has 14 residues. With 0 bases clipped from V and 4 bases from J, the junction kept 5 bases outside the gene matches. The CDR3: CAWSVLAGTYEQYF. Here the CDR3 DNA reads TGTGCCTGGAGTGTCCTAGCGGGCACATACGAGCAGTACTTC.

This clone appeared a few times. The chain recombines TRBV7-9 with TRBJ1-1; D remains ambiguous. The CDR3 runs to 12 residues. CDR1 is SEHNR and CDR2 is FQNEAQ in the germline V gene (reference sequence). The V gene lost 4 bases and the J gene lost 0 bases, with 3 bases spanning the gap. The CDR3 sequence: CASSSMNTEAFF. CDR3 DNA sequence: TGTGCCAGCAGCTCCATGAACACTGAAGCTTTCTTT.

This clone appeared a few times. The chain uses TRBV14 and TRBJ2-7; the D is unclear. Per germline, CDR1 SGHDN and CDR2 FVKESK. This CDR3 is 14 amino acids long. Trimming left V 4 bases short and J 1 base short, with 11 bases between. CDR3 in amino acids: CASSPGWGSYEQYF. CDR3 bases: TGTGCCAGCAGCCCAGGATGGGGATCCTACGAGCAGTACTTC.

The J gene is TRBJ2-5, the V gene TRBV11-1, with 8 positions matching TRBD2. Germline CDR1 and CDR2: SGHAT and FQDESV (reference sequence). V shed 1 base, J shed 5 bases, and the junction held 6 bases outside the gene matches. The CDR3 runs 15 residues. CDR3: CASSLGTSIRETQYF. In DNA, the CDR3 is TGTGCCAGCAGCTTAGGGACTAGCATCCGGGAGACCCAGTACTTC.

This clone was seen only a few times. The chain combines TRBV25-1 with TRBJ1-1, with unresolved D. V lost 6 bases and J lost 0, with 14 bases in between. The CDR3 is 15 amino acids. Germline CDR1 is MGHDK and CDR2 is SYGVNS. The CDR3 sequence is CASSAGLHMNTEAFF. The CDR3 nucleotides read TGTGCCAGCAGCGCTGGACTGCACATGAACACTGAAGCTTTCTTT.

The gene calls are TRBV29-1 and TRBJ2-5; D possibly corresponds to TRBD2 (5 bases). The length of the CDR3 is 16 residues. Germline loops: CDR1 SQVTM, CDR2 ANQGSEA. V lost 5 bases and J 1 base, leaving 20 bases between the germline ends. The CDR3 region has the DNA TGCAGCGTTCACCGCCGTGGGAGCGGACCCCAAGAGACCCAGTACTTC. The encoded protein is CSVHRRGSGPQETQYF. The whole variable domain, remainder taken from reference TRBV29-1 and TRBJ2-5, is SAVISQKPSRDICQRGTSLTIQCQVDSQVTMMFWYRQQPGQSLTLIATANQGSEATYESGFVIDKFPISRPNLTFSTLTVSNMSPEDSSIYLCSVHRRGSGPQETQYFGPGTRLLVL.

In its sample, this clone was seen many times. CDR3 protein: CASEISWADKNIQYF. In DNA form, the CDR3 reads TGTGCCAGCGAAATCTCGTGGGCGGACAAAAACATTCAGTACTTC. This chain links TRBV6-6 with TRBJ2-4; no clear D gene. Deletions cut 8 bases from V and 3 bases from J, with 17 bases between. Germline values: CDR1 MNHNY, CDR2 SVGAGI (reference sequence). This CDR3 has 15 amino acids.